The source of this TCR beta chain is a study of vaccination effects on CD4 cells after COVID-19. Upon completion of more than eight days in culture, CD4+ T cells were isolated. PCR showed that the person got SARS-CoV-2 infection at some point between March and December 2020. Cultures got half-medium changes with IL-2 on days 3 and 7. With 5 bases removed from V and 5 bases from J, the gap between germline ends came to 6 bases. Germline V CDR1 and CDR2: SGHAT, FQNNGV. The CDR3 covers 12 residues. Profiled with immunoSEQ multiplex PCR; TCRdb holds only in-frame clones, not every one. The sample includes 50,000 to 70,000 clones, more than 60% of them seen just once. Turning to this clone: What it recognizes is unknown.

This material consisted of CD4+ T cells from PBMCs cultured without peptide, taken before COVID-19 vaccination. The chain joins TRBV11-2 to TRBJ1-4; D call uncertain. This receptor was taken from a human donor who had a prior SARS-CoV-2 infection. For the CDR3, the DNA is TGTGCCAGCAGCCGGAGGAATGAAAAACTGTTTTTT. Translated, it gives CASSRRNEKLFF.